One and the same sample provided the 32 T cell receptor beta chains below, sequenced in a study of Graves' ophthalmopathy and Graves' hyperthyroidism. TCR beta CDR3 regions were amplified from RNA transcripts. Amplification began with first-round RT-PCR using HTBI primers, then second-round multiplex PCR was performed. TCRdb re-analysed the multiplex PCR reads in MiXCR, keeping a single row per CDR3 protein. The data show 300,000 to 450,000 distinct CDR3 sequences, with approximately 17% seen just once and roughly 2.4% held by the top ten. The specimen was peripheral blood. Source of these receptors: an adult woman with stable Graves' hyperthyroidism.

To note about this clonotype: Being one base from a much bigger clone, this may be a read error. J is TRBJ2-7 and V is TRBV5-1; D remains ambiguous. CDR3 length equals 13 residues. CDR1 and CDR2 (germline): SGHRS, YFSETQ. CDR3: CVSRKGNDYEQYF. The CDR3 DNA sequence: TGCGTCAGCAGGAAGGGAAACGACTACGAGCAGTACTTC.

This clonotype was seen repeatedly, ten times or more. V gene TRBV7-2 combines with J gene TRBJ2-5; TRBD1 is a possible D gene (5 bases). V lost 1 base and J 2 bases, leaving 14 bases between the germline ends. This CDR3 spans 16 amino acids. Germline V CDR1 and CDR2: SGHTA, FQGNSA. The DNA of the CDR3 is TGTGCCAGCAGCTTAGACATTATGGCAGGGCAAGAGACCCAGTACTTC. This sequence encodes CASSLDIMAGQETQYF.

This clonotype has only a few counts. The V and J genes are TRBV18 and TRBJ2-7, with no clear D. The germline V and J ends were trimmed by 5 bases and 6 bases, with 11 bases remaining between them. CDR3 length: 12 amino acids. Germline V gene data show CDR1 as KGHSH and CDR2 as LQKENI. CDR3: CASSADSSEQYF. CDR3 in DNA: TGTGCCAGCTCAGCCGATTCTAGCGAGCAGTACTTC. The full variable domain, with the rest looked up from reference TRBV18 and TRBJ2-7, is NAGVMQNPRHLVRRRGQEARLRCSPMKGHSHVYWYRQLPEEGLKFMVYLQKENIIDESGMPKERFSAEFPKEGPSILRIQQVVRGDSAAYFCASSADSSEQYFGPGTRLTVT.

This clonotype has ten or more counts. The V gene is TRBV5-1, the J gene TRBJ1-1; no reliable D call. V was cut by 4 bases and J by 4 bases, with 17 bases left in between. Germline CDR1 and CDR2: SGHRS and YFSETQ. The length of the CDR3 is 15 residues. The CDR3 coding sequence is TGCGCCAGCAGCCGTACGGCAGGCTTAAGCACTGAAGCTTTCTTT. It is translated as CASSRTAGLSTEAFF.

The table lists this clonotype with a few counts. The chain combines TRBV11-2 with TRBJ2-6, with D tentatively TRBD1 (6 bases). Germline V gene lookup returns CDR1 SGHAT and CDR2 FQNNGV. CDR3 length: 16 residues. With 1 base removed from V and 2 bases from J, the gap between germline ends came to 9 bases. DNA of the CDR3: TGTGCCAGCAGCTTAGTAAAGGGGGCTGGGGCCAACGTCCTGACTTTC. Translated, it gives CASSLVKGAGANVLTF.

This clonotype was counted ten times or more. The chain links TRBV7-3 to TRBJ2-5; 8 nucleotides align to TRBD1. The trim removed 5 bases at V and 3 bases at J, leaving 11 bases unmatched. This CDR3 is 16 amino acids long. From germline, CDR1 is SGHTA and CDR2 FQGTGA. CDR3 in amino acids: CASSPGGSPWEETQYF. Here the CDR3 DNA reads TGTGCCAGCAGCCCAGGGGGCAGCCCCTGGGAAGAGACCCAGTACTTC.

This clonotype turned up a few times. The rearrangement uses TRBV20-1 and TRBJ2-7, with 10 bases that match TRBD1. Germline V gene sequence: CDR1 DFQATT, CDR2 SNEGSKA (reference sequence). The CDR3 is made up of 12 amino acids. V gave up 8 bases and J gave up 6 bases; unmatched junction bases: 7. Here the CDR3 reads CSFWDRGSEQYF. For the CDR3, the DNA is TGCAGTTTCTGGGACAGGGGAAGCGAGCAGTACTTC.

This clonotype was seen many times. The chain uses TRBV7-9 and TRBJ1-1; no definite D call. The V end lost 4 bases, the J end lost 6 bases, and 18 bases lay between the germline ends. Germline V gene data show CDR1 as SEHNR and CDR2 as FQNEAQ (reference sequence). The CDR3 loop spans 15 amino acids. The CDR3 region has the DNA TGTGCCAGCAGCTCGTCCCACCGGGAGAGCGCTGAAGCTTTCTTT. Its protein is CASSSSHRESAEAFF.

This clonotype was recorded at least ten times. The gene calls are TRBV2 and TRBJ2-7; 11 bases are shared with TRBD2. The CDR3 has 14 amino acids. Germline CDR1 is SNHLY and CDR2 is FYNNEI. V lost 4 bases, J lost 9 bases, and 8 bases stayed unmatched. The CDR3 bases are TGTGCCAGCAGTGGTGTTAGCGGGAGGGTCAGGCAGTACTTC. Translated: CASSGVSGRVRQYF.

This clonotype was seen repeatedly, ten times or more. The chain's CDR3 is CASSLDAGLSSYEQYF. CDR3 coding DNA: TGTGCCAGCAGCTTAGATGCGGGTTTGAGCTCCTACGAGCAGTACTTC. The V and J genes are TRBV11-2 and TRBJ2-7, with a possible D match to TRBD2 (5 bases). The germline gives CDR1 SGHAT, CDR2 FQNNGV. V lost 0 bases to trimming and J lost 0 bases, with 12 bases between them. This CDR3 has 16 amino acids.

This clonotype was observed many times. The chain links TRBV5-6 to TRBJ2-7, with D uncertain. This CDR3 is 14 amino acids long. The V gene lost 3 bases and the J gene lost 0 bases, with 10 bases spanning the gap. The germline CDR1 and CDR2 sequences are SGHDT and YYEEEE. The DNA of the CDR3 is TGTGCCAGCAGCTCACGTTCAAGCTCCTACGAGCAGTACTTC. Amino acids: CASSSRSSSYEQYF.

This clonotype was recorded at least ten times. The chain recombines TRBV24-1 with TRBJ2-7; possible D gene TRBD2, 7 bases. The V gene lost 4 bases and the J gene lost 1 base, with 10 bases spanning the gap. CDR1 is KGHDR and CDR2 is SFDVKD in the germline V gene. This CDR3 region has 14 residues. CDR3: CATSEGGPSYEQYF. DNA for the CDR3: TGTGCCACCAGTGAGGGGGGGCCGTCCTACGAGCAGTACTTC.

This clonotype was counted ten times or more. V is TRBV28 and J is TRBJ1-2; 8 bases are a match to TRBD1. This CDR3 comprises 14 residues. With V trimmed by 5 bases and J by 6 bases, 8 bases remained unmatched. The germline V gene encodes CDR1 MDHEN and CDR2 SYDVKM. The CDR3 protein is CASSAGGGKDGYTF. In DNA form, the CDR3 reads TGTGCCAGCAGTGCAGGGGGCGGAAAGGATGGCTACACCTTC.

This clonotype was observed many times. The rearrangement uses TRBV28 and TRBJ2-7, with 10 bases that match TRBD2. Germline values: CDR1 MDHEN, CDR2 SYDVKM. The V gene end was trimmed by 5 bases and the J gene end by 0 bases; junction bases not matched to a gene: 16. The CDR3 length is 19 residues. CDR3 bases: TGTGCCAGCAGTCGAGTACACCCAAGAACTAGCGGGATCTCCTACGAGCAGTACTTC. This sequence encodes CASSRVHPRTSGISYEQYF.

V is TRBV6-2 or TRBV6-3 and J is TRBJ2-7, with 12 positions matching TRBD2. With 5 bases clipped from V and 6 bases from J, the junction kept 5 bases outside the gene matches. The V gene's germline CDR1 is MNHEY and CDR2 SVGEGT. There are 14 residues in the CDR3. CDR3 coding DNA: TGTGCCAGCAGTCTCCTAGCGGGAGGGCCCGAGCAGTACTTC. Residues: CASSLLAGGPEQYF.

This clonotype occurred many times. The chain recombines TRBV4-1 with TRBJ2-5; 8 nucleotides align to TRBD1. CDR1 is MGHRA, CDR2 YSYEKL, per germline. V gave up 4 bases and J gave up 4 bases; unmatched junction bases: 2. This CDR3 spans 13 amino acids. The DNA of the CDR3 is TGCGCCAGCAGCCGGACAGGGATAGAGACCCAGTACTTC. It encodes CASSRTGIETQYF.

This clonotype has ten or more counts. The chain links TRBV7-6 to TRBJ1-2; TRBD1 matches at 11 bases. This CDR3 contains 16 residues. After removal of 0 bases from V and 8 bases from J, the junction contained 8 bases not matched to a gene. The germline gives CDR1 SGHVS, CDR2 FNYEAQ. The CDR3 coding sequence is TGTGCCAGCAGCTTAGCCGCCTGGGACAGGGGGGCCGGCTACACCTTC. It specifies CASSLAAWDRGAGYTF.

To note about this clonotype: A read error may account for a junction end that differs from germline. The genes are TRBV28 and TRBJ1-6; D is possibly TRBD1 (5 bases). Germline CDR1 is MDHEN and CDR2 is SYDVKM. This CDR3 contains 18 residues. CDR3 DNA sequence: TGTGCCAGCAGTTTACCTACGGACTCCGGGACCTGGGTATCACACCTCCACTTT. Translating gives CASSLPTDSGTWVSHLHF.

The genes are TRBV11-1 and TRBJ1-1; D is ambiguous. The germline gives CDR1 SGHAT, CDR2 FQDESV (reference sequence). V lost 8 bases and J 3 bases, leaving 16 bases between the germline ends. This CDR3 contains 14 residues. The CDR3 here is CASVQRATDTEAFF. The CDR3 DNA reads TGTGCCAGCGTCCAGAGGGCTACAGACACTGAAGCTTTCTTT.

This clonotype was counted ten times or more. The CDR3 protein is CASSADRGRGYTF. In DNA, the CDR3 is TGTGCCAGCAGCGCGGACAGGGGTCGTGGCTACACCTTC. The chain links TRBV6-5 to TRBJ1-2; TRBD1 agrees at 9 bases. Losses at the gene ends were 6 bases for V and 7 bases for J; bases not matched to a gene: 6. There are 13 residues in the CDR3. Per the germline V gene, CDR1 is MNHEY and CDR2 is SVGAGI.

Remarks on this clonotype: This could be a read error, since a much larger clone is one nucleotide away. The chain is built from TRBV20-1 and TRBJ2-4; D may be TRBD2 (6 bases). Germline CDR1 DFQATT, CDR2 SNEGSKA (reference sequence). The CDR3 runs 17 residues. The DNA for the CDR3 is TGCAGTGCTACCCCTTTAGCGAGGGAGGATCTCAAAAACATTAAGTACTTC. This encodes CSATPLAREDLKNIKYF.

This rearrangement joins TRBV6-5 to TRBJ1-2; D might be TRBD1 (5 bases). Trimming left V 4 bases short and J 3 bases short, with 12 bases between. The CDR3 runs 14 residues. Germline lookup yields CDR1 MNHEY and CDR2 SVGAGI. The CDR3 sequence is CASSSGPLHYGYTF. The CDR3 DNA follows: TGTGCCAGCAGTTCAGGGCCTCTCCACTATGGCTACACCTTC.

This clonotype was found many times. The rearrangement joins TRBV27 to TRBJ1-1; D remains ambiguous. The CDR3 runs 17 residues. V was cut by 5 bases and J by 0 bases, with 19 bases left in between. Per germline, CDR1 MNHEY and CDR2 SMNVEV (reference sequence). The CDR3 reads CASSLLPVVSVNTEAFF. Written as DNA, the CDR3 is TGTGCCAGCAGTCTCCTGCCGGTGGTCAGTGTGAACACTGAAGCTTTCTTT.

This clonotype was seen many times. The chain employs TRBV6-4 and TRBJ2-2; 8 nucleotides line up with TRBD1. Germline values: CDR1 MRHNA, CDR2 SNTAGT. CDR3 size: 17 residues. Losses at the gene ends were 2 bases for V and 6 bases for J; bases not matched to a gene: 11. The CDR3 coding sequence is TGTGCCAGCAGTGACCAGACAGGGGTGGGGACCCCCGGGGAGCTGTTTTTT. As protein: CASSDQTGVGTPGELFF.

This clonotype came up many times. This sequence joins TRBV2 and TRBJ2-7, with TRBD2 matching over 7 bases. V gave up 7 bases and J gave up 7 bases; unmatched junction bases: 10. The CDR3 spans 13 residues. Germline values: CDR1 SNHLY, CDR2 FYNNEI. The CDR3 sequence is CASMDSGLQEQYF. The CDR3 region has the DNA TGTGCCAGCATGGACTCGGGACTACAAGAGCAGTACTTC.

The sample holds many counts of this clonotype. The chain joins TRBV30 to TRBJ1-6, with TRBD1 identical over 7 bases. Germline CDR1 and CDR2: GTSNPN and SVGIG (reference sequence). The junction had 4 bases not matched to a gene; V was cut back by 2 bases and J by 9 bases. The CDR3 sequence is 13 residues long. CDR3 in DNA: TGTGCCTGGAGTAGACAGGGCGGTTCACCCCTCCACTTT. Translating gives CAWSRQGGSPLHF. The full variable domain, its missing parts supplied by reference TRBV30 and TRBJ1-6, is SQTIHQWPATLVQPVGSPLSLECTVEGTSNPNLYWYRQAAGRGLQLLFYSVGIGQISSEVPQNLSASRPQDRQFILSSKKLLLSDSGFYLCAWSRQGGSPLHFGNGTRLTVT.

There are many counts of this clonotype. Sequence at one end of the junction differs from germline and may be a read error. This chain uses TRBV10-3 with TRBJ2-4, with D possibly called TRBD1 or TRBD2 (5 bases each). The CDR3 is 13 amino acids. CDR1 is ENHRY, CDR2 SYGVKD, per germline. CDR3 in DNA: TGTGCCATCAGTGACGGGACGAAAAACATTAAGTACTTC. Its translation is CAISDGTKNIKYF.

There are a few counts of this clonotype. The junction differs from germline at one of its ends, possibly a read error. The chain carries TRBV7-2 and TRBJ2-4, with D hard to call. Germline V gene data show CDR1 as SGHTA and CDR2 as FQGNSA. The CDR3 covers 13 residues. The CDR3 coding sequence is TGTGCCAGCAGCTTAGACTGGTTAGACATTAAGTACTTC. Amino acids: CASSLDWLDIKYF.

Many counts were recorded for this clonotype. The rearrangement uses TRBV20-1 and TRBJ1-6; D possibly corresponds to TRBD1 (6 bases). The CDR3 consists of 14 residues. Trimming took off 6 bases at V and 8 bases at J, with 17 bases between the two ends. Germline CDR1 DFQATT, CDR2 SNEGSKA (reference sequence). CDR3 bases: TGCAGTGCCAATAGTGGTTCAGGGGATTCACCCCTCCACTTT. The encoded protein is CSANSGSGDSPLHF.

J is TRBJ1-6 and V is TRBV19; D ambiguous. CDR1 and CDR2 (germline): LNHDA, SQIVND (reference sequence). The CDR3 contains 13 residues. The V end lost 7 bases, the J end lost 7 bases, and 11 bases lay between the germline ends. The CDR3 DNA follows: TGTGCCAGTACCGAGCGCAACAATTCACCCCTCCACTTT. It translates to CASTERNNSPLHF.

This clonotype was picked up a small number of times. The chain links TRBV6-2 or TRBV6-3 to TRBJ2-7; TRBD1 matches at 7 bases. Germline CDR1 is MNHEY and CDR2 is SVGEGT. The CDR3 has 12 amino acids. J lost 3 bases, V lost 6 bases, and 2 bases had no gene match. CDR3: CASRQGFYEQYF. CDR3 coding DNA: TGTGCCAGCAGACAGGGGTTCTACGAGCAGTACTTC.

This chain joins TRBV6-1 and TRBJ1-2, with TRBD1 as a possible D gene (5 bases). This CDR3 comprises 13 residues. With 4 bases removed from V and 1 base from J, the gap between germline ends came to 7 bases. The germline V gene encodes CDR1 MNHNS and CDR2 SASEGT. CDR3 loop: CASSATVNYGYTF. The CDR3 DNA follows: TGTGCCAGCAGTGCGACAGTTAACTATGGCTACACCTTC.